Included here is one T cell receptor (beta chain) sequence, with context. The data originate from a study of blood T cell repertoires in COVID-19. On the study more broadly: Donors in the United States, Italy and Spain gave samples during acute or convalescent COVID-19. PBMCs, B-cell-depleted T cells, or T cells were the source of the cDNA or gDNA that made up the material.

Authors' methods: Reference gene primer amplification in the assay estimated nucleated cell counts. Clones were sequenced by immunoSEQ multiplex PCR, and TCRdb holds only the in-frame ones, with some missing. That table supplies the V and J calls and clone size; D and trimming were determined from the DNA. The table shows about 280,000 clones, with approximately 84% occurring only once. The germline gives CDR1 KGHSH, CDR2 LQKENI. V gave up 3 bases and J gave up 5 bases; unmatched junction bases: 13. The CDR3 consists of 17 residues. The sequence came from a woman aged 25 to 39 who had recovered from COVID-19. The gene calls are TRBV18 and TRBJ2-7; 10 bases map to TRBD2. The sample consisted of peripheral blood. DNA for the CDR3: TGTGCCAGCTCACCCTCAAGCGGGGGGGCAACAGGGGACGAGCAGTACTTC. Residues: CASSPSSGGATGDEQYF.